This T cell receptor (beta chain) was sequenced during a study of tumor-infiltrating lymphocytes in localized non-small cell lung cancer. Study-level results: T-cell fraction did not differ between immunotypes IM1 and IM2.

This CDR3 is built from 15 residues. Germline V gene data show CDR1 as SGHRS and CDR2 as YFSETQ. V dropped 3 bases and J dropped 6 bases, with 19 bases sitting between them. TCRdb's copy holds only in-frame clones and misses some; the assay was immunoSEQ multiplex PCR. Here the sample spans about 16,000 clones, 78% being singletons. In this sample, this clone turned up once. Its target is unknown. This chain uses TRBV5-1 with TRBJ2-7; possibly TRBD1 for D (6 bases). The origin of this receptor is a human donor with non-small cell lung cancer. Sequencing was performed on lung tumor tissue. CDR3 amino acids: CASSSSQGFLSEQYF. CDR3 in DNA: TGCGCCAGCAGCTCTTCTCAGGGGTTTCTTTCCGAGCAGTACTTC.